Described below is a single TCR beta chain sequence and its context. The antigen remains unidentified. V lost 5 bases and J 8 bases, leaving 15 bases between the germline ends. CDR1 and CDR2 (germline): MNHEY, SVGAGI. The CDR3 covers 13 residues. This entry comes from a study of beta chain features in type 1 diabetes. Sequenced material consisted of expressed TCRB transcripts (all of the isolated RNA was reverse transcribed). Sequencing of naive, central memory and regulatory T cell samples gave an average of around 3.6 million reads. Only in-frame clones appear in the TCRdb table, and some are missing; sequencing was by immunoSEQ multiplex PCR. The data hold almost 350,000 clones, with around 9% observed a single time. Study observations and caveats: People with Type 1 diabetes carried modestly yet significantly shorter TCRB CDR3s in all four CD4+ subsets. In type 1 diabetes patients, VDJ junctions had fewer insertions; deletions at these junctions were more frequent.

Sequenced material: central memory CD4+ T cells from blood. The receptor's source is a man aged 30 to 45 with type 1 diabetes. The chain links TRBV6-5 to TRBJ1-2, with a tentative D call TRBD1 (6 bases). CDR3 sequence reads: CASSEASGGGYTF. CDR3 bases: TGTGCCAGCAGTGAAGCTTCGGGGGGCGGCTACACCTTC.